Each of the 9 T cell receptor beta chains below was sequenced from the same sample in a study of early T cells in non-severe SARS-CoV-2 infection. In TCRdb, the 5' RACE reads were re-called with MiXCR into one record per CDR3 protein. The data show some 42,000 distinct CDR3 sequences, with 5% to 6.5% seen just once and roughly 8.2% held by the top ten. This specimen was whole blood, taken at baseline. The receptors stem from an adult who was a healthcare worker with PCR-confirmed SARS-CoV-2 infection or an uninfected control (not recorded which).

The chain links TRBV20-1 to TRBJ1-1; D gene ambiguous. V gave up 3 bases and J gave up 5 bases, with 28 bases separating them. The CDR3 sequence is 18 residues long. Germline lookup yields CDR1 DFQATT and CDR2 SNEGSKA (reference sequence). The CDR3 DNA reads TGCAGTGCTAGCGTAGGTAGCAGTGGAGCCGCGGGAAGGACTGAAGCTTTCTTT. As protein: CSASVGSSGAAGRTEAFF.

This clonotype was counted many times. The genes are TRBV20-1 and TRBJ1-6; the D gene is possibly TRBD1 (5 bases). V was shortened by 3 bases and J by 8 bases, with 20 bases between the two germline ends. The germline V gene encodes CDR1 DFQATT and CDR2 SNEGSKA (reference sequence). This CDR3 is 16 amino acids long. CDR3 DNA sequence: TGCAGTGCTAGCCTAGGATGGGGGGGATCGCATTCACCCCTCCACTTT. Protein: CSASLGWGGSHSPLHF.

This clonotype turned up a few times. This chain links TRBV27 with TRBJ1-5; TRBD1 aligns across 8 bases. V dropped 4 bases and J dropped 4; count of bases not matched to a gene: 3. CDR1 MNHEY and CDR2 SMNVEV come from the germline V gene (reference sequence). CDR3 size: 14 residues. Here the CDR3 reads CASSYRGTNQPQHF. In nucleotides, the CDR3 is TGTGCCAGCAGTTACAGGGGGACAAATCAGCCCCAGCATTTT.

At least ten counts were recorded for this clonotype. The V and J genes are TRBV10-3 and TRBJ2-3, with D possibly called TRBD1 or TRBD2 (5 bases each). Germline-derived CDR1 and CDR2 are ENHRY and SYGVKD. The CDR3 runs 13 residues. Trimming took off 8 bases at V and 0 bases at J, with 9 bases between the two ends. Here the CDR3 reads CAIRDPSTDTQYF. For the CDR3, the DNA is TGTGCCATCCGGGACCCTAGCACAGATACGCAGTATTTT.

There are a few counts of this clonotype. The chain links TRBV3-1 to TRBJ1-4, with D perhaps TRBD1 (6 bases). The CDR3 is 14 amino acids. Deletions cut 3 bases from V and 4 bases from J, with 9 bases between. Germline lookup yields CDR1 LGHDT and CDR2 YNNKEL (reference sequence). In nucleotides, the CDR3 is TGTGCCAGCAGCCATTCCAGGGGTAATGAAAAACTGTTTTTT. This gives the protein CASSHSRGNEKLFF.

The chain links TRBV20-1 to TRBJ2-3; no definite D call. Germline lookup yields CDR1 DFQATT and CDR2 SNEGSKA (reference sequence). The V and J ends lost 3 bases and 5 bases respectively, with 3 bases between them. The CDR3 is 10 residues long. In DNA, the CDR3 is TGCAGTGCTAGGGGAGATACGCAGTATTTT. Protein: CSARGDTQYF.

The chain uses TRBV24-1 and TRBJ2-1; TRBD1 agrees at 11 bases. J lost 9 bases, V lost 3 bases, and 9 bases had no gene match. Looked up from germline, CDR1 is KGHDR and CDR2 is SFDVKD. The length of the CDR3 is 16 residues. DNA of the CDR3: TGTGCCACCAGTGATAAGACCGGGACAGGGGGTGGTGAGCAGTTCTTC. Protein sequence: CATSDKTGTGGGEQFF.

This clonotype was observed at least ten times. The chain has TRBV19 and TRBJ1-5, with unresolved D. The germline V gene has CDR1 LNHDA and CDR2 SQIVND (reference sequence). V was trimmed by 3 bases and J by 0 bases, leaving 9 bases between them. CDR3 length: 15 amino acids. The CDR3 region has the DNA TGTGCCAGTAGTATTACAAATTATAGCAATCAGCCCCAGCATTTT. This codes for CASSITNYSNQPQHF.

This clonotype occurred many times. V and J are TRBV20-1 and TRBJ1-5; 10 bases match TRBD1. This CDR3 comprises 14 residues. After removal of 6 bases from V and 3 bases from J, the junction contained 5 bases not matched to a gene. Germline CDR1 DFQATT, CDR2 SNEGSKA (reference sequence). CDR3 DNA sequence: TGCAGTGCCACCGGGACAGGGGACAATCAGCCCCAGCATTTT. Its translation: CSATGTGDNQPQHF.